Presented here are 15 T cell receptor beta chains from one specimen sequenced in a study of blood T cell repertoires in COVID-19. Profiling relied on immunoSEQ multiplex PCR, and the TCRdb table lists in-frame clones only, not all of them. The data show 150,000 to 200,000 clones, approximately 90% seen once. The sample comprised peripheral blood. These receptor sequences come from a human donor in a cohort sampled during active COVID-19.

The chain combines TRBV30 with TRBJ1-3; 12 bases map to TRBD1. From germline, CDR1 is GTSNPN and CDR2 SVGIG (reference sequence). The CDR3 totals 21 residues. V lost 2 bases to trimming and J lost 3 bases; unmatched junction nucleotides: 20. DNA for the CDR3: TGTGCCTGGAGTTCCCACCGCACCGGGACAGGGGGCAAGGGGGTTGGAAACACCATATATTTT. Translated, it gives CAWSSHRTGTGGKGVGNTIYF.

CDR3 amino acids: CASSQGRDYYNEQFF. The CDR3 DNA reads as TGCGCCAGCAGCCAGGGGCGGGACTATTACAATGAGCAGTTCTTC. The chain links TRBV4-1 to TRBJ2-1, with 7 bases identical to TRBD2. There are 15 residues in the CDR3. The germline gives CDR1 MGHRA, CDR2 YSYEKL. The J segment lost 4 bases and the V segment lost 3 bases, leaving 6 bases of the junction unmatched.

Only a few counts were recorded for this clone. This CDR3 is CAISEQGNQPQHF. DNA of the CDR3: TGTGCCATCAGTGAACAGGGGAATCAGCCCCAGCATTTT. The V gene is TRBV10-3, the J gene TRBJ1-5, with 7 bases matching TRBD1. Germline loops: CDR1 ENHRY, CDR2 SYGVKD. The CDR3 covers 13 residues. The trim removed 3 bases at V and 4 bases at J, leaving 0 bases unmatched.

The V gene is TRBV27, the J gene TRBJ1-5, with 8 bases matching TRBD1. J was trimmed by 5 bases and V by 4 bases; bases with no gene match: 7. Germline CDR1 reads MNHEY; CDR2 reads SMNVEV (reference sequence). This CDR3 is built from 15 residues. CDR3 in amino acids: CASSWRQGADQPQHF. CDR3 DNA sequence: TGTGCCAGCAGTTGGAGGCAGGGGGCCGATCAGCCCCAGCATTTT.

The V call is TRBV4-2, the J call TRBJ2-7; D gene uncertain. With 1 base removed from V and 2 bases from J, the gap between germline ends came to 9 bases. This CDR3 has 14 residues. Germline-derived CDR1 and CDR2 are LGHNA and YNFKEQ. The CDR3 sequence is CASSQGAPAYEQYF. The CDR3 nucleotides are TGTGCCAGCAGCCAAGGCGCCCCGGCCTACGAGCAGTACTTC.

The chain recombines TRBV5-1 with TRBJ2-7; 8 nucleotides agree with TRBD1. This CDR3 has 16 residues. V dropped 3 bases and J dropped 2; count of bases not matched to a gene: 10. Germline values: CDR1 SGHRS, CDR2 YFSETQ. DNA for the CDR3: TGCGCCAGCAGCTCGGGACAGGTCATGTCCCCCTACGAGCAGTACTTC. It specifies CASSSGQVMSPYEQYF. Based on the CDR3 plus reference TRBV5-1 and TRBJ2-7, the full variable domain is KAGVTQTPRYLIKTRGQQVTLSCSPISGHRSVSWYQQTPGQGLQFLFEYFSETQRNKGNFPGRFSGRQFSNSRSEMNVSTLELGDSALYLCASSSGQVMSPYEQYFGPGTRLTVT.

The rearrangement uses TRBV19 and TRBJ2-1; 7 bases agree with TRBD1. CDR3 length: 13 residues. Germline CDR1 LNHDA, CDR2 SQIVND (reference sequence). V shed 8 bases, J shed 6 bases, and the junction held 7 bases outside the gene matches. The DNA of the CDR3 is TGTGCCAGTGGATTACAGGGGCCCAATGAGCAGTTCTTC. Its translation: CASGLQGPNEQFF. Supplemented by reference TRBV19 and TRBJ2-1, the full variable domain reads DGGITQSPKYLFRKEGQNVTLSCEQNLNHDAMYWYRQDPGQGLRLIYYSQIVNDFQKGDIAEGYSVSREKKESFPLTVTSAQKNPTAFYLCASGLQGPNEQFFGPGTRLTVL.

This clone appeared a single time. V gene TRBV6-2 or TRBV6-3 combines with J gene TRBJ2-7, with 8 bases that match TRBD1. The CDR3 is made up of 15 amino acids. Germline V CDR1 and CDR2: MNHEY, SVGEGT. Trimming removed 6 bases from V and 5 bases from J; junction bases left unmatched: 12. The CDR3 region has the DNA TGTGCCAGCAGCCTCAAGACAGGGGTGGGCCACGAGCAGTACTTC. It specifies CASSLKTGVGHEQYF.

V gene TRBV5-5 combines with J gene TRBJ2-7, with D possibly TRBD2 on 6 matching bases. CDR3 size: 14 residues. V was pared by 0 bases and J by 2 bases, with 9 bases between. Germline CDR1 and CDR2: SGHKS and YYEKEE (reference sequence). The DNA of the CDR3 is TGTGCCAGCAGCTTGGGACTAGAGACCTACGAGCAGTACTTC. It codes for CASSLGLETYEQYF.

This chain uses TRBV10-3 with TRBJ2-5; the match to TRBD2 covers 7 bases. The germline V gene has CDR1 ENHRY and CDR2 SYGVKD. This CDR3 has 16 residues. V dropped 3 bases and J dropped 9; count of bases not matched to a gene: 16. CDR3 nucleotides: TGTGCCATCAGTGATGCGCCTAGCGGCTTCTTGAAGGCCCAGTACTTC. Residues: CAISDAPSGFLKAQYF.

The rearrangement uses TRBV5-6 and TRBJ2-7; TRBD1 matches 8 bases. The CDR3 covers 15 residues. V lost 4 bases and J lost 3; bases outside the gene matches: 9. Germline values: CDR1 SGHDT, CDR2 YYEEEE. In DNA form, the CDR3 reads TGTGCCAGCAGCCCCCCCCCAGGGGGCGTCTACGAGCAGTACTTC. It is translated as CASSPPPGGVYEQYF.

This chain connects TRBV14 to TRBJ2-7; perhaps TRBD1 as D (5 bases). Germline V gene sequence: CDR1 SGHDN, CDR2 FVKESK. The CDR3 covers 14 residues. Trimming pared 1 base from V and 5 bases from J, leaving 12 bases between. DNA of the CDR3: TGTGCCAGCAGCCAAGCGTCAGGGTACCACGAGCAGTACTTC. It translates to CASSQASGYHEQYF.

This rearrangement joins TRBV19 to TRBJ2-7, with TRBD1 matching over 9 bases. The germline CDR1 and CDR2 sequences are LNHDA and SQIVND (reference sequence). The CDR3 contains 18 residues. V was pared by 6 bases and J by 4 bases, with 19 bases of the junction left unmatched. CDR3 in amino acids: CASSQPNKMTGGMYEQYF. The CDR3 coding sequence is TGTGCCAGTAGCCAACCTAATAAGATGACAGGGGGTATGTACGAGCAGTACTTC. Supplemented by reference TRBV19 and TRBJ2-7, the full variable domain reads DGGITQSPKYLFRKEGQNVTLSCEQNLNHDAMYWYRQDPGQGLRLIYYSQIVNDFQKGDIAEGYSVSREKKESFPLTVTSAQKNPTAFYLCASSQPNKMTGGMYEQYFGPGTRLTVT.

The chain has TRBV4-1 and TRBJ2-1, with D perhaps matching TRBD1 (6 bases). Trimming removed 2 bases at V and 6 bases at J, with 20 bases between. CDR1 and CDR2 (germline): MGHRA, YSYEKL. The CDR3 covers 17 residues. CDR3 bases: TGCGCCAGCAGCCAAACCATCCAGGGGTCGGGGAGCAATGAGCAGTTCTTC. Its translation: CASSQTIQGSGSNEQFF.

V usage is TRBV27 and J usage is TRBJ2-7; 7 bases match TRBD1. The germline V gene has CDR1 MNHEY and CDR2 SMNVEV (reference sequence). The CDR3 totals 16 residues. With 2 bases clipped from V and 0 bases from J, the junction kept 7 bases outside the gene matches. CDR3 residues: CASSLDRDDSSYEQYF. In DNA form, the CDR3 reads TGTGCCAGCAGTTTAGACAGGGACGACAGCTCCTACGAGCAGTACTTC.